This T cell receptor (beta chain) originates from a study of tumor and adjacent non-tumor tissue in lung cancer. This CDR3 has 13 residues. Between the trimmed V and J ends, which lost 6 bases and 7 bases, there was a span of 15 bases. This clonotype was seen at least ten times. Three rounds of nested PCR, following a modified ARM-PCR protocol, produced the TCRbeta library. TCRdb re-analysed the multiplex PCR reads in MiXCR, keeping a single row per CDR3 protein. Of around 210,000 distinct CDR3 sequences listed, around 71% are singletons. RNA was extracted from bulk tissue without any cell sorting. Newly diagnosed lung cancer patients had thoracic surgery in China, August–November 2014, without prior chemotherapy.

The chain is built from TRBV12-3 or TRBV12-4 and TRBJ1-2, with D possibly being TRBD1 (6 bases). Sequencing was carried out using lung tumor tissue. This sequence originates from a man aged 60 to 69 with non-small cell lung cancer. CDR3 sequence reads: CASSRNQGSGYTF. The CDR3 coding sequence is TGTGCCAGCAGCCGGAATCAGGGGAGTGGCTACACCTTC.